This TCR beta chain was sequenced in a study of identical twins. TCRdb analysed the 5' RACE reads with MiXCR anew, one entry per CDR3 protein. This table has hundreds of thousands of distinct CDR3 sequences, 5.5% to 8% appearing once. At least ten counts were recorded for this clonotype. The CDR3 runs to 18 residues. V was clipped by 4 bases and J by 4 bases; unmatched bases: 11. The sample also formed part of further work on yellow fever vaccine responses in identical twins.

The chain carries TRBV12-3 or TRBV12-4 and TRBJ2-5; 14 nucleotides align to TRBD2. The source of this sequence is a woman aged 18-35 years in good health. The sample taken for sequencing was memory (CD45RO+) T cells sorted from blood. CDR3 amino acids: CASSSGLAGGRGRETQYF. In DNA form, the CDR3 reads TGTGCCAGCAGTTCCGGACTAGCGGGGGGCCGGGGGAGAGAGACCCAGTACTTC.